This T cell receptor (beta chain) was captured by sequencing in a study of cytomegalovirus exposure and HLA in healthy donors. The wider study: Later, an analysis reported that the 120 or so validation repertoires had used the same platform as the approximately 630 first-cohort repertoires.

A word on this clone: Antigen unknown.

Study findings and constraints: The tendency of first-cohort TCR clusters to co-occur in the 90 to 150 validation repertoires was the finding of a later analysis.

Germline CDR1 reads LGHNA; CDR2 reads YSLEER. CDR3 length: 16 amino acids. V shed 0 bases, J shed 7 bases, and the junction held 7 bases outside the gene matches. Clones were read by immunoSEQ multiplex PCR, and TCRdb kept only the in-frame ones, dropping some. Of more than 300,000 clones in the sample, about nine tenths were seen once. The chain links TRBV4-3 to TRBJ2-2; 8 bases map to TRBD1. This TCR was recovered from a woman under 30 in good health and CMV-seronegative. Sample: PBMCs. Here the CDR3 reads CASSQDPGQVLGELFF. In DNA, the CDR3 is TGCGCCAGCAGCCAAGATCCGGGACAGGTTCTCGGGGAGCTGTTTTTT.